This T cell receptor (beta chain) was found in a study of human T cells and chemical hapten exposure. Study details: Sensitizing treatment utilized 2% DPC over a 2 cm by 2 cm portion of upper inner arm skin. General study points: Patch test score rose with PT1 expanded TCR count, significant at thresholds 8, 16 and 32, not 4.

CDR1 and CDR2 (germline): MDHEN, SYDVKM. The CDR3 totals 17 residues. Trimming shortened V by 6 bases and J by 3 bases, and 21 bases separated the two germline ends. In TCRdb, the RACE reads were re-called with MiXCR into one record per CDR3 protein. Of some 100,000 distinct CDR3 sequences listed, 9.3% are singletons. Time point given: patch test 2, 6 weeks after DPC sensitization. Regarding treatment: therapeutic diphenylcyclopropenone sensitization with weekly scalp DPC. Phlebotomy was performed prior to application of every patch test. Donation of samples came from alopecia patients who were 18 to 70 years old and suitable for DPC. This clonotype was observed a few times. The antigen remains unidentified.

The receptor comes from a woman aged 40-49 years with alopecia areata. Some clones in this sample may be carry-over from other donors' samples. The chain recombines TRBV28 with TRBJ1-5; a weak D match, TRBD1 (5 bases). This specimen consisted of whole blood, obtained in connection with sensitization to the hapten diphenylcyclopropenone (DPC). Here the CDR3 DNA reads TGTGCCAGCAGAACCTTTGGGCGGGGCGCGATCAATCAGCCCCAGCATTTT. This translates into CASRTFGRGAINQPQHF. Supplemented by reference TRBV28 and TRBJ1-5, the full variable domain reads DVKVTQSSRYLVKRTGEKVFLECVQDMDHENMFWYRQDPGLGLRLIYFSYDVKMKEKGDIPEGYSVSREKKERFSLILESASTNQTSMYLCASRTFGRGAINQPQHFGDGTRLSIL.